This T cell receptor beta chain is drawn from a study of blood T cell dynamics during melanoma immunotherapy. Stated time point: week 3, after first cycle of checkpoint inhibitor. One draw preceded checkpoint blockade; another followed its first cycle at week 3. Germline V gene lookup returns CDR1 SGHVS and CDR2 FQNEAQ. The CDR3 has 13 amino acids. Trimming took off 0 bases at V and 0 bases at J, with 0 bases between the two ends. Repertoires were generated with immunoSEQ multiplex PCR, while TCRdb's copy carries only in-frame clones and drops some. The table lists around 15,000 clones, about 94% of them singletons.

The input for sequencing was effector memory CD8+ T cells from blood, taken from a patient treated with checkpoint blockade. The source is a human donor with melanoma. The chain uses TRBV7-8 and TRBJ1-5; no clear D. This CDR3 reads CASSLASNQPQHF. The DNA of the CDR3 is TGTGCCAGCAGCTTAGCTAGCAATCAGCCCCAGCATTTT.